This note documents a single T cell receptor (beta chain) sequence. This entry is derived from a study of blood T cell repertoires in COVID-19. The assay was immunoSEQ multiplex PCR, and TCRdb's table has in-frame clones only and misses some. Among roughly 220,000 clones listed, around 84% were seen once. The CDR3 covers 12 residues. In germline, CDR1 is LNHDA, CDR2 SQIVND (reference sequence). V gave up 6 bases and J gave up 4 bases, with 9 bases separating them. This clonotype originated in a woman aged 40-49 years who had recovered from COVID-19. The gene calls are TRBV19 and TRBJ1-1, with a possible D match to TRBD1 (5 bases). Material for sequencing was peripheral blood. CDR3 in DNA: TGTGCCAGTAGCTTCGGGGGCACTGAAGCTTTCTTT. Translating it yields CASSFGGTEAFF.